This is a list of T cell receptor beta chains from one sample in a study of CD8+ T cells in alopecia areata. Generated by immunoSEQ multiplex PCR, the TCRdb table keeps only in-frame clones and is missing some. This sample has some 180,000 clones; more than 50% occur once, and the top ten carry approximately 4.9%. The specimen was CD8+ T cells sorted from blood. These receptors came from a human donor in good health. CDR3s include the opening cysteine and the closing phenylalanine or tryptophan. D genes are given only for firm matches. Only some rows state a clone size, as once, few, many or a class for expanded clones.

j_call d_call v_call clone_size cdr3_nt cdr3_aa
TRBJ1-4 . TRBV7-2 few TGTGCCAGCAGCCCCTTGGCTAATGAAAAACTGTTTTTT CASSPLANEKLFF
TRBJ2-5 TRBD1 TRBV7-9 many TGTGCCAGCAGCTTAGACGGGTGGGACAGTGGCCAAGAGACCCAGTACTTC CASSLDGWDSGQETQYF
TRBJ1-2 . TRBV28 many TGTGCCAGCAGCAGGGATTCGTACGATGGCTACACCTTC CASSRDSYDGYTF
TRBJ2-7 TRBD2 TRBV29-1 . TGCAGTAAACGGGGAGGGCGTAAGTACTTC CSKRGGRKYF
TRBJ1-2 TRBD1 TRBV27 . TGTGCCAGCAGTTACCGAGGGACAGGGGTATTAGGCTACACCTTC CASSYRGTGVLGYTF
TRBJ1-2 . TRBV9 . TGTGCCAGCAGCGTAGGGGAGTCCTTC CASSVGESF
TRBJ2-7 . TRBV4-1 . TGCGCCAGCAGCCAAAGGGACGGTGCCTACGAGCAGTACTTC CASSQRDGAYEQYF
TRBJ2-7 . TRBV5-1 few TGCGCCAGCAGCTTGGACAGGGGAGGTGACGAGCAGTACTTC CASSLDRGGDEQYF
TRBJ1-2 . TRBV9 . TGTGCCAGCAGCGCCCCGGGGGGGGCGGATAACTATGGCTACACCTTC CASSAPGGADNYGYTF
TRBJ2-5 . TRBV29-1 . TGCAGCGTTCCAAGGCAAGAGACCCAGTACTTC CSVPRQETQYF
TRBJ2-1 TRBD2 TRBV9 . TGTGCCAGCAGCCTGACTAGCGGGGGCCACAATGAGCAGTTCTTC CASSLTSGGHNEQFF
TRBJ2-1 . TRBV5-6 . TGTGCCAGCAGCGGAGACAGCTACAATGAGCAGTTCTTC CASSGDSYNEQFF
TRBJ2-2 . TRBV4-1 . TGCGCCAGCAGCCAAGTGCAGGGAAGGCTCGCCGGGGAGCTGTTTTTT CASSQVQGRLAGELFF
TRBJ2-7 . TRBV18 . TGTGCCAGCTCACCACGGGCTAACGAGCAGTACTTC CASSPRANEQYF
TRBJ1-1 . TRBV28 . TGTGCCAGCGGCGAGCCAGGGGAGGTGGGGACTGAAGCTTTCTTT CASGEPGEVGTEAFF
TRBJ1-1 . TRBV6-1 few TGTGCCAGCAGCAGGATGGCTGAAGCTTTCTTT CASSRMAEAFF
TRBJ1-2 . TRBV4-2 . TGTGCCAGCAGCCTGGGCGGCAGTGGCTACACCTTC CASSLGGSGYTF
TRBJ2-3 TRBD2 TRBV7-9 . TGTGCCAGCAGAACGACTAGCGGGGACACAGATACGCAGTATTTT CASRTTSGDTDTQYF
TRBJ2-3 . TRBV5-6 . TGTGCCAGCAGCTCTCAGGGTGAGGATACGCAGTATTTT CASSSQGEDTQYF
TRBJ1-2 . TRBV29-1 . TGCAGCGTTGAAGATATTTTCGCATCTAACTATGGCTACACCTTC CSVEDIFASNYGYTF
TRBJ2-5 . TRBV29-1 . TGCAGCGTACTCGGAGGTGAGGTGGAAAAGCAGTACTTC CSVLGGEVEKQYF
TRBJ2-7 TRBD2 TRBV27 . TGTGCCAGCAGTTTAGGGGAGGGAAGCGAGCAGTACTTC CASSLGEGSEQYF
TRBJ2-5 TRBD2 TRBV30 . TGTGCCTGGAGATTGCTAGCGGGGGATTGGGAGACCCAGTACTTC CAWRLLAGDWETQYF
TRBJ1-4 . TRBV14 . TGTGCCAGCAGCCAAAATGCAGGGGCGCTTAGTGAAAAACTGTTTTTT CASSQNAGALSEKLFF